This paragraph covers one TCR beta chain sequence. This sample is part of a study of shared T cell receptors in the human thymus. Libraries were prepared by immunoSEQ multiplex PCR; TCRdb keeps only in-frame clonotypes and omits some of them. The sample lists about 710,000 clones, around 87% occurring once. These data also featured in a second study, about human thymus T cells. This second report adds: The authors found apparently biased V and J gene usage in thymic and blood repertoires. Thymic repertoires overlap heavily among unrelated individuals, related research has reported.

The material sequenced was thymocytes. This receptor was taken from a boy under two years old with a congenital heart defect.

CDR3: CASSLDRQGVDQPQHF. DNA of the CDR3: TGTGCCAGCAGCTTAGATCGACAGGGAGTGGATCAGCCCCAGCATTTT. This sequence joins TRBV11-2 and TRBJ1-5, with TRBD1 identical over 7 bases. The V and J ends lost 0 bases and 5 bases, in that order; junction bases with no gene match: 7. CDR1 and CDR2 (germline): SGHAT, FQNNGV. The CDR3 is made up of 16 amino acids. Full variable domain (rest looked up from reference TRBV11-2 and TRBJ1-5): EAGVAQSPRYKIIEKRQSVAFWCNPISGHATLYWYQQILGQGPKLLIQFQNNGVVDDSQLPKDRFSAERLKGVDSTLKIQPAKLEDSAVYLCASSLDRQGVDQPQHFGDGTRLSIL.